The next 18 T cell receptor beta chains were all read from a single sample in a study of tumor and adjacent non-tumor tissue in lung cancer. Three rounds of nested PCR, following a modified ARM-PCR protocol, produced the TCRbeta library. TCRdb redid the calling of the multiplex PCR reads with MiXCR, one entry per CDR3 protein. The data hold over 100,000 distinct CDR3 sequences, with around 75% observed a single time. No cell sorting was done before RNA was extracted from the tissue. Material: lung tumor tissue. The source is a woman aged 60-75 years with non-small cell lung cancer.

Concerning this clonotype itself: A read error may account for a junction end that differs from germline. The chain is built from TRBV11-3 and TRBJ2-4; D call uncertain. The V gene's germline CDR1 is SGHNT and CDR2 YENEEA. The length of the CDR3 is 15 residues. Here the CDR3 reads CASSLVALAKNIQYF. The CDR3 coding sequence is TGTGCGAGCAGCTTAGTCGCGTTAGCCAAAAACATTCAGTACTTC.

Regarding this clonotype: Mismatch with germline at one junction end may stem from a read error. The rearrangement uses TRBV29-1 and TRBJ2-1, with no clear D. This CDR3 has 14 amino acids. Germline CDR1 SQVTM, CDR2 ANQGSEA. The CDR3 DNA follows: TGCAGTGTTGTTGGCAGGAGAACGAGCAATGAGCAGTTCTTC. It codes for CSVVGRRTSNEQFF.

The V and J genes are TRBV19 and TRBJ2-3; D may be TRBD1 (5 bases). Germline V lookup: CDR1 LNHDA, CDR2 SQIVND (reference sequence). With 7 bases removed from V and 1 base from J, the gap between germline ends came to 18 bases. The CDR3 has 16 residues. CDR3 DNA: TGTGCCAGTAAACGCAGACAGTTCGCTGGCACAGATACGCAGTATTTT. Amino acid sequence: CASKRRQFAGTDTQYF.

About this clonotype itself: At one end, the junction sequence differs from germline, possibly due to a read error. This sequence joins TRBV28 and TRBJ2-5, with D tentatively TRBD2 (6 bases). This CDR3 is 14 amino acids long. Per germline, CDR1 MDHEN and CDR2 SYDVKM. CDR3 sequence: CVSSRASAGETQYF. The CDR3 nucleotides read TGTGTCAGCAGTCGCGCTTCAGCGGGAGAGACCCAGTACTTC.

CDR3 protein: CANTVRSGKYNEQFF. CDR3 nucleotides: TGTGCCAACACTGTAAGAAGCGGCAAGTACAATGAGCAGTTCTTC. V and J are TRBV10-3 and TRBJ2-1; D is perhaps TRBD2 (5 bases). Trimming took off 10 bases at V and 4 bases at J, with 20 bases between the two ends. Germline CDR1 is ENHRY and CDR2 is SYGVKD. The CDR3 is made up of 15 amino acids.

A word on this clonotype: It may be a read error: a sequence one base away is much more abundant. The chain recombines TRBV10-2 with TRBJ1-2; D unresolved. The CDR3 runs 12 residues. Germline CDR1 WSHSY, CDR2 SAAADI. CDR3 nucleotides: TGCACCAGCAGTGAGGTCCAGTCCGGCTACACCTTC. It translates to CTSSEVQSGYTF.

A remark on this clonotype: A read error is possible here, since a much larger clone lies one base away. The chain combines TRBV20-1 with TRBJ2-1, with 11 bases lining up with TRBD2. The CDR3 totals 13 residues. Germline V gives CDR1 DFQATT, CDR2 SNEGSKA (reference sequence). The CDR3 is CNATLAGGNEQFF. The CDR3 DNA reads as TGCAATGCTACCCTAGCGGGAGGCAATGAGCAGTTCTTC.

As concerns this clonotype: Germline and junction disagree at one end, which may indicate a read error. V is TRBV29-1 and J is TRBJ2-7, with D perhaps matching TRBD1 or TRBD2 (6 bases each). Germline V CDR1 and CDR2: SQVTM, ANQGSEA. The CDR3 has 15 residues. The CDR3 is CSVGGTPSSVYDQYF. The CDR3 DNA reads TGCAGTGTTGGGGGGACACCCAGCTCAGTCTACGACCAGTATTTC.

For this clonotype: A read error may produce the germline difference seen at one junction end. The chain links TRBV6-1 to TRBJ1-1; D is ambiguous. The germline CDR1 and CDR2 sequences are MNHNS and SASEGT. The CDR3 is 13 residues long. In DNA form, the CDR3 reads TGTGCCAGCAATGAAGGCGGTAGGAGGGAAGCTTTCTTT. The encoded protein is CASNEGGRREAFF.

The chain links TRBV7-3 to TRBJ2-3, with 9 bases fitting TRBD1. V trimming: 5 bases; J trimming: 5 bases; junction bases outside the gene matches: 5. CDR1 SGHTA and CDR2 FQGTGA come from the germline V gene. The CDR3 totals 14 residues. CDR3 sequence: CASSRTGVEDTQYF. DNA for the CDR3: TGTGCCAGCAGCCGGACAGGGGTGGAAGATACGCAGTATTTT.

The chain carries TRBV28 and TRBJ2-1; D might be TRBD2 (6 bases). The CDR3 contains 15 residues. Looked up from germline, CDR1 is MDHEN and CDR2 is SYDVKM. The CDR3 loop is CVNSFFGLANNEQFF. The CDR3 coding sequence is TGTGTCAACAGTTTTTTTGGCCTAGCGAACAATGAGCAGTTCTTC.

The sample holds one count of this clonotype. Its ends do not fully match the called genes, so a read error is possible. The chain employs TRBV11-1 and TRBJ1-3; weak D call: TRBD1 (6 bases). Germline CDR1 and CDR2: SGHAT and FQDESV (reference sequence). This CDR3 spans 17 amino acids. The CDR3 here is CASSKSVGARIGNNIYF. In DNA, the CDR3 is TGTGCCAGCAGCAAAAGCGTGGGGGCCCGCATTGGAAACAACATATATTTT.

Details on this clonotype: A read error is possible here, since a much larger clone lies one base away. The chain uses TRBV6-5 and TRBJ2-2, with 8 bases fitting TRBD2. The V gene's germline CDR1 is MNHEY and CDR2 SVGAGI. The CDR3 runs to 16 residues. The CDR3 nucleotides are TGTGCCAGCAGTTACCGGGGGGGCGCCGACACCGGGGAGCTGTCTTTT. Its translation is CASSYRGGADTGELSF.

A remark on this clonotype: This sequence may be a read error, since a much larger clone differs from it by one base. This rearrangement joins TRBV29-1 to TRBJ1-2, with a weak D call TRBD1 (6 bases). CDR1 SQVTM and CDR2 ANQGSEA come from the germline V gene. This CDR3 spans 14 amino acids. Deletions cut 6 bases from V and 4 bases from J, with 18 bases between. As DNA, the CDR3 is TGCAGCGTCATGGGCCCGGGACACTTCTATGGCTACACCTTC. Its translation is CSVMGPGHFYGYTF.

A note on this clonotype: A clone one base away is much larger, so this may be a read error. The genes are TRBV4-3 and TRBJ2-1; D is uncertain. The CDR3 has 14 amino acids. In germline, CDR1 is LGHNA, CDR2 YSLEER. Trimming took 1 base from V and 9 from J, leaving 13 bases between them. DNA of the CDR3: TGCGCCAGCAGCCAAGGCCCCCCTGGAAGTGAGCAGTTCTTC. Translating it yields CASSQGPPGSEQFF.

This clonotype was found a few times. A much larger clone differs from this one at a single base, so this may be a read error. The chain recombines TRBV20-1 with TRBJ1-5; TRBD1 matches 8 bases. The DNA end lines up better with TRBJ2-3; the J call may be wrong. CDR3 length equals 14 residues. Looked up from germline, CDR1 is DFQATT and CDR2 is SNEGSKA (reference sequence). CDR3 sequence reads: CSARVQGAGQPQYF. In DNA, the CDR3 is TGCAGTGCTAGAGTGCAGGGGGCGGGTCAGCCCCAGTATTTT.

This clonotype appeared once. A much larger clonotype is one base distant, so this may be a read error. This chain links TRBV5-5 with TRBJ2-7; 9 bases match TRBD1. V shed 3 bases and J 3 bases; nucleotides not matched to a gene: 10. The CDR3 loop spans 16 amino acids. CDR1 SGHKS and CDR2 YYEKEE come from the germline V gene (reference sequence). CDR3 sequence reads: CASSSLKQGAGYEQYF. For the CDR3, the DNA is TGTGCCAGCAGCTCATTAAAACAGGGGGCGGGCTACGAGCAGTACTTC. Supplemented by reference TRBV5-5 and TRBJ2-7, the full variable domain reads DAGVTQSPTHLIKTRGQQVTLRCSPISGHKSVSWYQQVLGQGPQFIFQYYEKEERGRGNFPDRFSARQFPNYSSELNVNALLLGDSALYLCASSSLKQGAGYEQYFGPGTRLTVT.

In this sample, this clonotype turned up many times. J is TRBJ1-6 and V is TRBV20-1, with D possibly being TRBD1 (5 bases). The CDR3 has 13 amino acids. CDR1 and CDR2 from the germline V gene are DFQATT and SNEGSKA (reference sequence). Between the trimmed V and J ends, which lost 5 bases and 5 bases, there was a span of 10 bases. CDR3 residues: CSASGTDNSPLHF. The CDR3, as DNA: TGCAGTGCTTCCGGGACGGATAATTCACCCCTCCACTTT.